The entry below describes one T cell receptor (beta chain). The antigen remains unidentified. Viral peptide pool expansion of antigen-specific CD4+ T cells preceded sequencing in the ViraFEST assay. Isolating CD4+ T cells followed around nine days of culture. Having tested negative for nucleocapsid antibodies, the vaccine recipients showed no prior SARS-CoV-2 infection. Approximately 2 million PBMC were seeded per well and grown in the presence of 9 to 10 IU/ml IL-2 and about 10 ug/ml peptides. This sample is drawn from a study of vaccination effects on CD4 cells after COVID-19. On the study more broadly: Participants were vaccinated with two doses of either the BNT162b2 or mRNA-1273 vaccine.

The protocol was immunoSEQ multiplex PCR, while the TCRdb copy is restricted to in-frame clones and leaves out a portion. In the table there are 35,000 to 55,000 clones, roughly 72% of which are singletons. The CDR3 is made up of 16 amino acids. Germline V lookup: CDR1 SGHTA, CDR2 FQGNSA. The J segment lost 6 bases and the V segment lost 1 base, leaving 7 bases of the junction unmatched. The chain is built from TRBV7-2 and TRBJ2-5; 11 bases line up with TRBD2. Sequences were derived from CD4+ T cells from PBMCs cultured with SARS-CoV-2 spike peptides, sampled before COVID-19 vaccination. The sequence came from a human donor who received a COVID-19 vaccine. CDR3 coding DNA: TGTGCCAGCAGCTTAGATAGCGGGGGGGCCGAGAAGACCCAGTACTTC. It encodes CASSLDSGGAEKTQYF.